Listed below are T cell receptor beta chains from one sample, sequenced in a study of blood T cell repertoires in COVID-19. Clones were sequenced by immunoSEQ multiplex PCR, and TCRdb holds only the in-frame ones, with some missing. The sample includes fewer than 400,000 clones, approximately 88% of them seen just once. The sequencing input was PBMCs or T cells enriched from blood (not recorded which). These receptors all stem from a woman aged 18-30 years who had recovered from COVID-19. Both conserved end residues are part of each CDR3. The order of the fields is V gene, CDR3 length, clone size, J gene, D gene, CDR3 protein, CDR3 DNA. A D gene is named only where the DNA matches it firmly. A row's size may be missing; if present it is once, few, many or a size class.

TRBV2	13	.	TRBJ2-7	TRBD2	CASGGLVSYEQYF	TGTGCCAGCGGAGGACTAGTCTCCTACGAGCAGTACTTC
TRBV5-1	16	.	TRBJ1-3	TRBD1	CASSYGQGNSGNTIYF	TGCGCCAGCAGCTACGGACAGGGAAACTCTGGAAACACCATATATTTT
TRBV27	12	.	TRBJ1-2	.	CASRQSNYGYTF	TGTGCCAGCAGACAATCTAACTATGGCTACACCTTC
TRBV15	18	.	TRBJ2-7	.	CATSRENLQSGLRDEQYF	TGTGCCACCAGCAGAGAGAACCTACAGAGCGGGTTGAGGGACGAGCAGTACTTC
TRBV5-4	16	.	TRBJ2-1	TRBD2	CASSSREGVFGNEQFF	TGTGCCAGCAGCTCCCGGGAGGGGGTTTTCGGGAATGAGCAGTTCTTC
TRBV3-1/TRBV3-2	15	.	TRBJ1-1	.	CASSQVFSQGTEAFF	TGTGCCAGCAGCCAAGTGTTTTCACAGGGCACTGAAGCTTTCTTT
TRBV28	15	.	TRBJ1-3	TRBD1	CASSLGTGGENTIYF	TGTGCCAGCAGTTTAGGGACAGGGGGCGAAAACACCATATATTTT
TRBV28	16	.	TRBJ1-2	TRBD1	CASLNGIGGVNYGYTF	TGTGCCAGCTTAAACGGGATAGGGGGCGTAAACTATGGCTACACCTTC
TRBV28	15	few	TRBJ1-1	.	CASNQKRGVGTEAFF	TGTGCCAGCAACCAGAAGCGGGGGGTTGGCACTGAAGCTTTCTTT
TRBV6-5	15	.	TRBJ1-2	TRBD1	CASSLGQGSVYGYTF	TGTGCCAGCAGTCTCGGACAGGGAAGTGTTTATGGCTACACCTTC
TRBV28	12	.	TRBJ1-6	TRBD1	CASNRGNSPLHF	TGTGCCAGCAACAGGGGGAATTCACCCCTCCACTTT
TRBV4-3	18	.	TRBJ1-1	.	CASSQEVFARTANTEAFF	TGCGCCAGCAGCCAAGAAGTCTTTGCCAGGACAGCGAACACTGAAGCTTTCTTT
TRBV18	15	.	TRBJ1-2	TRBD1	CASSEGTGGNYGYTF	TGTGCCAGCTCAGAGGGGACAGGCGGTAACTATGGCTACACCTTC
TRBV5-1	14	.	TRBJ1-2	.	CASSFAGQDYGYTF	TGCGCCAGCAGCTTCGCAGGGCAAGACTATGGCTACACCTTC
TRBV2	16	.	TRBJ2-2	.	CASRINTPGETGELFF	TGTGCCAGCCGTATCAATACACCAGGTGAAACCGGGGAGCTGTTTTTT
TRBV18	16	few	TRBJ1-1	.	CASSPSGRAANTEAFF	TGTGCCAGCTCACCATCGGGCAGGGCGGCCAACACTGAAGCTTTCTTT
TRBV28	14	.	TRBJ1-4	.	CASTPLGSNEKLFF	TGTGCCAGCACCCCCCTGGGGAGTAATGAAAAACTGTTTTTT
TRBV28	16	.	TRBJ2-7	TRBD2	CASSSLRLAGLYEQYF	TGTGCCAGCAGTTCCCTCAGACTAGCGGGACTCTACGAGCAGTACTTC
TRBV7-2	16	.	TRBJ2-1	.	CASSLVGEGEDNEQFF	TGTGCCAGCAGCTTAGTGGGGGAGGGGGAGGATAATGAGCAGTTCTTC
TRBV6-6	14	few	TRBJ1-3	.	CASSYSEDTAPIYF	TGTGCCAGCAGTTACTCTGAGGACACGGCCCCCATATATTTT
TRBV3-1/TRBV3-2	13	.	TRBJ1-1	.	CASSLTADTEAFF	TGTGCCAGCAGCCTGACCGCGGACACTGAAGCTTTCTTT
TRBV4-2	19	few	TRBJ1-2	.	CASSQDGGTGLATNYGYTF	TGTGCCAGCAGCCAAGATGGAGGGACGGGGTTGGCTACTAACTATGGCTACACCTTC
TRBV4-1	18	.	TRBJ2-1	.	CASSQEEGFWGPNNEQFF	TGCGCCAGCAGCCAAGAAGAGGGGTTTTGGGGGCCAAACAATGAGCAGTTCTTC
TRBV6-5	15	.	TRBJ1-6	.	CASSRTVPNNSPLHF	TGTGCCAGCAGCCGGACAGTCCCTAATAATTCACCCCTCCACTTT
TRBV5-1	15	few	TRBJ1-2	.	CASSLTQAGNYGYTF	TGCGCCAGCAGCTTGACTCAGGCGGGTAACTATGGCTACACCTTC
TRBV27	19	.	TRBJ2-1	TRBD1	CASSLGQGAVLSSYNEQFF	TGTGCCAGCAGTTTAGGACAGGGGGCAGTCTTGAGCTCCTACAATGAGCAGTTCTTC